Listed below are T cell receptor beta chains from one sample, sequenced in a study of T-cell reconstitution after alpha-beta-depleted transplantation in children. TCRdb re-called the PCR reads with MiXCR, one entry per CDR3 protein. The sample carries under 450,000 distinct CDR3 sequences, 15% to 20% recorded once. Sequencing was performed on PBMCs, mostly from graft donor cells, taken 360 days after TCRalphabeta/CD19-depleted stem cell transplant. The receptors were gathered from a boy younger than two who had a stem cell transplant for Wiskott-Aldrich syndrome, so the T cells may come from the graft donor. Both conserved end residues are part of each CDR3. A D gene is named only where the DNA matches it firmly. Clone size is shown for a subset of rows, as once, few, many or a class of expanded clone.

size: NA; J: TRBJ2-7; V: TRBV9; D: NA; DNA: TGTGCCAGCAGCGTAGGTAGTAGCAGTTCCTACGAGCAGTACTTC; CDR3: CASSVGSSSSYEQYF
size: few; J: TRBJ2-1; V: TRBV28; D: NA; DNA: TGTGCCAGCACGGATCGGTCCTACAATGAGCAGTTCTTC; CDR3: CASTDRSYNEQFF
size: few; J: TRBJ2-3; V: TRBV5-5; D: NA; DNA: TGTGCCAGCAGTAACCTTGCCAGGGAGCCAGATACGCAGTATTTT; CDR3: CASSNLAREPDTQYF
size: few; J: TRBJ2-1; V: TRBV4-2; D: NA; DNA: TGTGCCAGCAGCCAAGATGAGGGGTATGAGCAGTTCTTC; CDR3: CASSQDEGYEQFF
size: few; J: TRBJ2-2; V: TRBV27; D: TRBD2; DNA: TGTGCCAGCAGTTTAACTAGCGGGAGAACCGGGGAGCTGTTTTTT; CDR3: CASSLTSGRTGELFF
size: NA; J: TRBJ2-7; V: TRBV5-1; D: NA; DNA: TGCGCCAGCAGCTTGTATGAGGTCAGGGGACCTTACGAGCAGTACTTC; CDR3: CASSLYEVRGPYEQYF
size: NA; J: TRBJ2-1; V: TRBV2; D: TRBD1; DNA: TGTGCCAGCAGTGCAGGGGGTTACAATGAGCAGTTCTTC; CDR3: CASSAGGYNEQFF
size: NA; J: TRBJ2-3; V: TRBV5-5; D: TRBD2; DNA: TGTGCCAGCAGGACTAGCGGTAACACAGATACGCAGTATTTT; CDR3: CASRTSGNTDTQYF
size: NA; J: TRBJ1-6; V: TRBV7-9; D: NA; DNA: TGTGCCAGCAGCTTAAGCGGTGATTCACCCCTCCACTTT; CDR3: CASSLSGDSPLHF
size: many; J: TRBJ2-4; V: TRBV12-3/TRBV12-4; D: NA; DNA: TGTGCCAGCAGGCCTCAGGGTGCCAAAAACATTCAGTACTTC; CDR3: CASRPQGAKNIQYF
size: few; J: TRBJ2-5; V: TRBV7-9; D: NA; DNA: TGTGCCGGACACGACTGGGCCCTTCCTCCCCAAGAGACCCAGTACTTC; CDR3: CAGHDWALPPQETQYF
size: few; J: TRBJ2-5; V: TRBV11-1; D: NA; DNA: TGTGCCAGCAGCTTAGCCTGGAAGACAGGAGGAGAGCAAGAGACCCAGTACTTC; CDR3: CASSLAWKTGGEQETQYF
size: NA; J: TRBJ2-2; V: TRBV6-2/TRBV6-3; D: NA; DNA: TGTGCCAGCAGTTACGGGGGCCACACCGGGGAGCTGTTTTTT; CDR3: CASSYGGHTGELFF
size: NA; J: TRBJ2-7; V: TRBV15; D: NA; DNA: TGTGCCACCAGCAGAGCCACAGGGAACCCCTACGAGCAGTACTTC; CDR3: CATSRATGNPYEQYF